Below, 15 T cell receptor beta chains from the same sample are listed, as sequenced in a study of cytomegalovirus exposure and HLA in healthy donors. Amplification used 60 Vbeta primers and 13 Jbeta primers. Sequenced by immunoSEQ multiplex PCR; TCRdb stores in-frame clones only, minus some. The sample consists of about 140,000 clones, roughly 80% of them appearing once. The sequencing input was PBMCs. These receptor sequences come from a man aged 35-49 years in good health and CMV-seronegative.

The J gene is TRBJ2-3, the V gene TRBV27; TRBD2 agrees at 14 bases. V lost 5 bases to trimming and J lost 3 bases; unmatched junction nucleotides: 7. CDR3 length: 17 amino acids. Germline CDR1 reads MNHEY; CDR2 reads SMNVEV (reference sequence). The CDR3 protein is CASSPGLAGGVTDTQYF. DNA for the CDR3: TGTGCCAGCAGTCCAGGACTAGCGGGGGGTGTAACAGATACGCAGTATTTT.

The table lists this clone with a few counts. V and J are TRBV5-6 and TRBJ1-1, with D maybe TRBD1 (6 bases). In germline, CDR1 is SGHDT, CDR2 YYEEEE. V dropped 3 bases and J dropped 3 bases, with 12 bases sitting between them. This CDR3 is 14 amino acids long. The CDR3 nucleotides are TGTGCCAGCAGCTATTACAGGGTAGACACTGAAGCTTTCTTT. This codes for CASSYYRVDTEAFF.

This clone has just one count. The V call is TRBV7-3, the J call TRBJ2-3; 11 bases align to TRBD2. The junction had 4 bases not matched to a gene; V was cut back by 6 bases and J by 2 bases. The CDR3 loop spans 15 amino acids. Germline V gene data show CDR1 as SGHTA and CDR2 as FQGTGA. DNA for the CDR3: TGTGCCAGCAGTCTAGCGGGGGGACCCACAGATACGCAGTATTTT. It translates to CASSLAGGPTDTQYF.

The chain combines TRBV5-1 with TRBJ2-4, with 7 bases lining up with TRBD1. The CDR3 loop spans 15 amino acids. CDR1 and CDR2 from the germline V gene are SGHRS and YFSETQ. V lost 1 base to trimming and J lost 8 bases; unmatched junction nucleotides: 9. CDR3 coding DNA: TGCGCCAGCAGCTTGTCCGGAGACAGGGTACACATTCAGTACTTC. The encoded protein is CASSLSGDRVHIQYF.

V usage is TRBV5-1 and J usage is TRBJ2-1; 10 nucleotides match TRBD2. V was pared by 3 bases and J by 3 bases, with 3 bases of the junction left unmatched. The CDR3 runs 15 residues. Germline CDR1 and CDR2: SGHRS and YFSETQ. CDR3 residues: CASSSRTSGYNEQFF. The CDR3 region has the DNA TGCGCCAGCAGCTCGAGGACTAGCGGCTACAATGAGCAGTTCTTC.

The gene calls are TRBV27 and TRBJ1-2; maybe TRBD1 (5 bases). The CDR3 has 14 residues. Looked up from germline, CDR1 is MNHEY and CDR2 is SMNVEV (reference sequence). The V and J ends lost 3 bases and 0 bases respectively, with 8 bases between them. The CDR3, as DNA: TGTGCCAGCAGTTTGCAGGGTGCTAACTATGGCTACACCTTC. Its protein product is CASSLQGANYGYTF.

This chain links TRBV11-2 with TRBJ1-1; TRBD1 aligns across 7 bases. Germline assignment: CDR1 SGHAT and CDR2 FQNNGV. With V trimmed by 7 bases and J by 0 bases, 5 bases remained unmatched. The CDR3 extends over 14 amino acids. In DNA form, the CDR3 reads TGTGCCAGCAACAAAGACAGGGTGAACACTGAAGCTTTCTTT. Translating gives CASNKDRVNTEAFF. The full variable domain, rest sourced from reference TRBV11-2 and TRBJ1-1, is EAGVAQSPRYKIIEKRQSVAFWCNPISGHATLYWYQQILGQGPKLLIQFQNNGVVDDSQLPKDRFSAERLKGVDSTLKIQPAKLEDSAVYLCASNKDRVNTEAFFGQGTRLTVV.

The chain joins TRBV10-1 to TRBJ1-4, with a possible D match to TRBD1 (6 bases). The length of the CDR3 is 20 residues. CDR1 WNHNN and CDR2 SYGVQD come from the germline V gene (reference sequence). Trimming left V 1 base short and J 8 bases short, with 29 bases between. This CDR3 is CASSEWVWIIDRSSNEKLFF. The CDR3, as DNA: TGCGCCAGCAGTGAGTGGGTTTGGATAATTGACAGGTCTTCGAACGAAAAACTGTTTTTT.

The chain combines TRBV11-3 with TRBJ1-1; tentative D call: TRBD1 (6 bases). The germline gives CDR1 SGHNT, CDR2 YENEEA. The CDR3 covers 13 residues. V was pared by 2 bases and J by 7 bases, with 11 bases between. The CDR3 loop is CASSLSGEDEAFF. The CDR3 nucleotides read TGTGCCAGCAGCTTATCAGGGGAAGATGAAGCTTTCTTT.

This rearrangement joins TRBV7-3 to TRBJ1-2; D possibly corresponds to TRBD1 (5 bases). CDR1 is SGHTA and CDR2 is FQGTGA in the germline V gene. V dropped 2 bases and J dropped 6 bases, with 13 bases sitting between them. The CDR3 loop spans 14 amino acids. This CDR3 is CASSLYGGLNGYTF. The CDR3, as DNA: TGTGCCAGCAGCTTATATGGGGGGTTGAATGGCTACACCTTC.

This clone turned up a few times. The rearrangement links TRBV2 to TRBJ2-1; 11 bases map to TRBD2. The CDR3 loop spans 17 amino acids. CDR1 SNHLY and CDR2 FYNNEI come from the germline V gene. V shed 2 bases, J shed 7 bases, and the junction held 10 bases outside the gene matches. CDR3 in DNA: TGTGCCAGCAGTGAACGGGTAGCGGGGGGGTCCAGGAATGAGCAGTTCTTC. It is translated as CASSERVAGGSRNEQFF.

The V call is TRBV2, the J call TRBJ2-1, with D possibly matching TRBD2 (7 bases). Germline V lookup: CDR1 SNHLY, CDR2 FYNNEI. The length of the CDR3 is 14 residues. The V gene lost 1 base and the J gene lost 11 bases, with 15 bases spanning the gap. The chain's CDR3 is CASSEGDWGGKQFF. The DNA of the CDR3 is TGTGCCAGCAGTGAAGGAGATTGGGGGGGCAAGCAGTTCTTC.

This clone was observed once. V usage is TRBV2 and J usage is TRBJ2-7; tentatively, D is TRBD1 (6 bases). The CDR3 is made up of 16 amino acids. Looked up from germline, CDR1 is SNHLY and CDR2 is FYNNEI. With 6 bases removed from V and 0 bases from J, the gap between germline ends came to 18 bases. The CDR3 reads CASRAFAGVISYEQYF. CDR3 coding DNA: TGTGCCAGCAGAGCCTTTGCAGGGGTCATCTCCTACGAGCAGTACTTC.

The chain combines TRBV30 with TRBJ1-1; possible D gene TRBD1, 5 bases. Looked up from germline, CDR1 is GTSNPN and CDR2 is SVGIG (reference sequence). V shed 5 bases and J shed 2 bases, with 12 bases lying between them. CDR3 length: 13 amino acids. CDR3 region: CAWVRQLNTEAFF. CDR3 sequence (DNA): TGTGCCTGGGTACGACAGTTAAACACTGAAGCTTTCTTT.

This sequence joins TRBV11-2 and TRBJ2-1; no clear D. V dropped 1 base and J dropped 8 bases, with 6 bases sitting between them. Germline V CDR1 and CDR2: SGHAT, FQNNGV. The CDR3 length is 12 residues. CDR3 sequence (DNA): TGTGCCAGCAGCTTAGTGGCGGATGAGCAGTTCTTC. This sequence encodes CASSLVADEQFF.